This TCR beta chain stems from a study of control samples from healthy donors and cancer patients. The protocol was immunoSEQ multiplex PCR, while the TCRdb copy is restricted to in-frame clones and leaves out a portion. The table shows approximately 80,000 clones, with roughly nine tenths occurring only once. This CDR3 is 13 amino acids long. Trimming removed 3 bases from V and 8 bases from J, with 13 bases in between. This clone was observed once. The same CDR3 is also encoded by other DNA sequences in this sample. V gene TRBV12-3 or TRBV12-4 combines with J gene TRBJ1-2; D is possibly TRBD1 (5 bases). The sample was blood. The TCR sequence derives from a man aged 25 to 40 in good health. The CDR3 coding sequence is TGTGCCAGCAGTTTGGGGGGGGTAGGCGGCTACACCTTC. This encodes CASSLGGVGGYTF.